The entry below describes one TCR beta chain. Method: immunoSEQ multiplex PCR; TCRdb's copy keeps in-frame clones and lacks some. The sample consists of about 51,000 clones, roughly 92% of them appearing once. These data belong to a study of T cell changes during pregnancy in multiple sclerosis. Trimming left V 1 base short and J 0 bases short, with 5 bases between. Germline V gene sequence: CDR1 SGHVS, CDR2 FNYEAQ. The CDR3 consists of 14 residues. V is TRBV7-6 and J is TRBJ2-3; no clear D. The sequences come from CD4+ T cells from peripheral blood mononuclear cells, collected in the third trimester of pregnancy. The TCR sequence derives from a female donor with multiple sclerosis, enrolled in a pregnancy study. This CDR3 is CASSLVGSTDTQYF. The CDR3 DNA follows: TGTGCCAGCAGCTTAGTCGGGAGCACAGATACGCAGTATTTT.